The rows below give T cell receptor beta chains drawn from one sample of a study of patients and donors after allogeneic stem cell transplantation. TCRdb re-derived calls from the RT-PCR reads in MiXCR, one entry per CDR3 protein. The sample lists under 200,000 distinct CDR3 sequences; about 32% were seen once. The specimen sequenced was blood, either unsorted or a sorted T cell fraction (not recorded which). Receptors originate from a human donor who was either an allogeneic HSCT recipient or a stem cell or donor lymphocyte infusion donor (not recorded which). It is not recorded whose cells these are; they may come from a transplant donor. CDR3s include the opening cysteine and the closing phenylalanine or tryptophan. The order of the fields is clone size, J gene, V gene, CDR3 length, CDR3 protein. Part of the rows lack a size; the others show once, few, many or a class for expanded clones.

>many|TRBJ1-4|TRBV13|15
CASSFRQRGVEKLFF
>few|TRBJ2-1|TRBV24-1|13
CATRDGGAREQFF
>-|TRBJ2-7|TRBV3-1|14
CASSPRGGGGEQYF
>few|TRBJ2-5|TRBV6-5|15
CASSPQTGAQETQYF
>-|TRBJ2-2|TRBV7-2|20
CASSLFLGSWRESNTGELFF
>few|TRBJ2-1|TRBV3-1|17
CASSRRPVSSGPNEQFF
>few|TRBJ1-4|TRBV12-3/TRBV12-4|15
CASSTTRDPSEKLFF
>-|TRBJ2-5|TRBV12-3/TRBV12-4|15
CASFLGQTGVETQYF
>few|TRBJ2-7|TRBV20-1|12
CSAGRSSYEQYF
>few|TRBJ2-5|TRBV29-1|13
CSVVLSDQETQYF
>-|TRBJ2-2|TRBV5-1|18
CASSTGTSVLANTGELFF
>few|TRBJ1-3|TRBV5-5|15
CASSPGGNSGNTIYF
>few|TRBJ2-5|TRBV5-1|12
CASCLTEGTQYF
>many|TRBJ1-1|TRBV12-3/TRBV12-4|13
CASSLRGGTEAFF
>once|TRBJ2-1|TRBV28|15
CASKPGGAQSDEQFF
>few|TRBJ2-2|TRBV6-5|14
CASSRAARGGELFF
>-|TRBJ1-1|TRBV7-9|18
CASSLPGGSLSMNTEAFF
>-|TRBJ1-2|TRBV29-1|12
CSVEGQNYGYTF
>few|TRBJ2-7|TRBV5-1|14
CASSPGTVAYEQYF
>-|TRBJ2-4|TRBV5-1|14
CASSADTGDNIQYF
>-|TRBJ2-3|TRBV29-1|14
CSSGQGYFTDTQYF
>-|TRBJ2-3|TRBV3-1|14
CASSHTGRVDTQYF
>-|TRBJ2-5|TRBV18|17
CASSPPVGGPNQETQYF
>-|TRBJ1-5|TRBV12-3/TRBV12-4|12
CASSPIGQPQHF
>-|TRBJ2-3|TRBV9|18
CASSVGLRQREGTDTQYF
>-|TRBJ2-7|TRBV27|14
CASSFTGPAYEQYF
>-|TRBJ2-7|TRBV29-1|15
CSVEDGTSEDGEQYF
>many|TRBJ1-3|TRBV6-5|13
CASSWDKGNTIYF
>-|TRBJ2-1|TRBV3-1|14
CASSQGLGRDEQFF